This is a list of T cell receptor beta chains from one sample in a study of blood T cell repertoires in COVID-19. Profiling relied on immunoSEQ multiplex PCR, and the TCRdb table lists in-frame clones only, not all of them. Found here are fewer than 85,000 clones, 82% of them singletons; the top ten hold around 4.1%. Sequenced: peripheral blood. The receptors derive from a woman aged 60-75 years with acute or convalescent COVID-19. Both conserved end residues are part of each CDR3. D genes are given only for firm matches. The size entry is marked missing in some rows and otherwise reads once, few, many or a size class.

TRBD2 | NA | TRBJ2-5 | TRBV6-2/TRBV6-3 | CASSYRTSGVVLRQETQYF | TGTGCCAGCAGTTACCGGACTAGCGGGGTAGTACTAAGGCAAGAGACCCAGTACTTC
TRBD1 | NA | TRBJ1-2 | TRBV13 | CASSLGTGGEGYTF | TGTGCCAGCAGCTTAGGGACAGGGGGCGAGGGCTACACCTTC
NA | NA | TRBJ1-1 | TRBV12-2 | CASRSGPTEAFF | TGTGCAAGTCGCTCTGGGCCGACTGAAGCTTTCTTT
NA | once | TRBJ1-6 | TRBV30 | CAWKSLQSSRDSPLHF | TGTGCCTGGAAAAGCCTTCAATCCTCCCGGGATTCACCCCTCCACTTT
NA | NA | TRBJ1-1 | TRBV28 | CASSFFGRDTEAFF | TGTGCCAGCAGTTTTTTTGGGAGGGACACTGAAGCTTTCTTT
TRBD2 | few | TRBJ2-1 | TRBV7-2 | CASSLEFTSGRYNEQFF | TGTGCCAGCAGCTTAGAATTTACTAGCGGGCGATACAATGAGCAGTTCTTC
TRBD1 | NA | TRBJ2-3 | TRBV9 | CASSVAPGQSTDTQYF | TGTGCCAGCAGCGTAGCTCCGGGACAGAGCACAGATACGCAGTATTTT
TRBD1 | NA | TRBJ1-6 | TRBV3-1/TRBV3-2 | CASSQLPQGNSPLHF | TGTGCCAGCAGCCAATTGCCACAGGGGAATTCACCCCTCCACTTT
TRBD1 | NA | TRBJ1-2 | TRBV6-5 | CASSVQGAGGYTF | TGTGCCAGCAGCGTTCAGGGGGCAGGCGGCTACACCTTC
TRBD1 | few | TRBJ1-2 | TRBV2 | CASSPNRGQGYTF | TGTGCCAGCAGCCCTAACAGGGGGCAAGGCTACACCTTC
NA | NA | TRBJ2-7 | TRBV19 | CASQRAGTRTYEQYF | TGTGCCAGTCAAAGGGCCGGGACAAGAACCTACGAGCAGTACTTC
NA | NA | TRBJ1-3 | TRBV19 | CASSPDGGGNTIYF | TGTGCCAGCTCCCCAGACGGGGGAGGAAACACCATATATTTT
NA | NA | TRBJ1-1 | TRBV5-1 | CASSSLLEGALAFF | TGCGCCAGCAGCTCGCTTCTAGAAGGCGCGCTGGCTTTCTTT
NA | NA | TRBJ1-6 | TRBV5-1 | CASSLIQRQASPNSPLHF | TGCGCCAGCAGCCTGATCCAGCGACAGGCTTCGCCTAATTCACCCCTCCACTTT
TRBD1 | NA | TRBJ1-5 | TRBV24-1 | CATSDSGQQPQHF | TGTGCCACCAGTGATTCGGGACAGCAGCCCCAGCATTTT
NA | NA | TRBJ2-1 | TRBV19 | CASRKKTGRNFNEQFF | TGTGCCAGCAGAAAGAAGACAGGGAGGAATTTCAATGAGCAGTTCTTC
TRBD1 | many | TRBJ2-5 | TRBV14 | CASSPYTGTGSAETQYF | TGTGCCAGCAGCCCCTACACCGGGACAGGGTCGGCGGAGACCCAGTACTTC
NA | NA | TRBJ2-7 | TRBV12-3/TRBV12-4 | CASSFAANEQYF | TGTGCCAGCAGTTTCGCGGCTAACGAGCAGTACTTC
TRBD2 | NA | TRBJ2-1 | TRBV19 | CASSIVTSGRTYEQFF | TGTGCCAGTAGTATAGTAACTAGCGGGAGGACTTATGAGCAGTTCTTC
NA | NA | TRBJ2-1 | TRBV18 | CASSPPLPGVSSYNEQFF | TGTGCCAGCTCACCACCGTTACCGGGGGTAAGCTCCTACAATGAGCAGTTCTTC
NA | NA | TRBJ1-1 | TRBV4-1 | CASSHGAQGSGAFF | TGCGCCAGCAGCCATGGGGCCCAGGGAAGTGGAGCTTTCTTT
TRBD2 | NA | TRBJ2-5 | TRBV7-2 | CASSWGGLAGVRETQYF | TGTGCCAGCAGCTGGGGGGGACTAGCGGGAGTGCGGGAGACCCAGTACTTC
NA | NA | TRBJ1-3 | TRBV19 | CASNLRSKYGNTIYF | TGTGCCAGTAATTTGAGAAGTAAATATGGAAACACCATATATTTT